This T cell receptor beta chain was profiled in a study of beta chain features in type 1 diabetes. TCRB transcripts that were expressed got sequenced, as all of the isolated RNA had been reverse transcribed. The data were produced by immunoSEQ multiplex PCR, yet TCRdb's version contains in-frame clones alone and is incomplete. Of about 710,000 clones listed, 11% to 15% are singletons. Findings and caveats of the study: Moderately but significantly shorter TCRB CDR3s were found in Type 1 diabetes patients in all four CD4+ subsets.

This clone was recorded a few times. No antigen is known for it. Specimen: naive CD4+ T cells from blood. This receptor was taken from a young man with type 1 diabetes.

CDR3 in amino acids: CSVWTVEQYF. The CDR3 region has the DNA TGCAGCGTCTGGACAGTGGAGCAGTACTTC. V gene TRBV29-1 combines with J gene TRBJ2-7, with a weak D call TRBD1 (6 bases). Germline CDR1 is SQVTM and CDR2 is ANQGSEA. Between the trimmed V and J ends, which lost 6 bases and 7 bases, there was a span of 10 bases. The CDR3 totals 10 residues.